This entry lists 23 T cell receptor beta chains sequenced from one sample in a study of shared clonotypes between healthy human individuals. Only in-frame clones appear in the TCRdb table, and some are missing; sequencing was by immunoSEQ multiplex PCR. Seen here are roughly 2.5 million clones, around nine tenths observed once, and the top ten hold roughly 0.15%. What was sequenced was naive CD4+ T cells sorted from blood. Documented subset: CD45RA+ positively selected. All receptors derive from a young man in good health.

Details on this clone: Other DNA sequences in the same sample also yield this CDR3. The chain combines TRBV30 with TRBJ1-6, with 10 bases identical to TRBD1. Germline V CDR1 and CDR2: GTSNPN, SVGIG (reference sequence). This CDR3 contains 13 residues. V lost 2 bases and J lost 10; bases outside the gene matches: 2. DNA of the CDR3: TGTGCCTGGAGTCCGGGACAGGGGTCACCCCTCCACTTT. Translated: CAWSPGQGSPLHF.

This chain uses TRBV2 with TRBJ2-5, with 10 bases lining up with TRBD2. V gave up 6 bases and J gave up 2 bases; unmatched junction bases: 12. The CDR3 is 17 amino acids. Per germline, CDR1 SNHLY and CDR2 FYNNEI. In nucleotides, the CDR3 is TGTGCCAGCAGCCCCCGCGGGCGTAGCGGGAGGCAAGAGACCCAGTACTTC. It encodes CASSPRGRSGRQETQYF.

This chain connects TRBV11-2 to TRBJ2-7; TRBD1 matches at 7 bases. Germline trimming cut 8 bases from V and 1 base from J; bases unmatched to any gene: 11. The V gene's germline CDR1 is SGHAT and CDR2 FQNNGV. The CDR3 is 15 residues long. The CDR3 bases are TGTGCCAGCGTCTCTTTAGGGGGCCCTTCCTACGAGCAGTACTTC. Its translation is CASVSLGGPSYEQYF. Full variable domain (remainder filled in from reference TRBV11-2 and TRBJ2-7): EAGVAQSPRYKIIEKRQSVAFWCNPISGHATLYWYQQILGQGPKLLIQFQNNGVVDDSQLPKDRFSAERLKGVDSTLKIQPAKLEDSAVYLCASVSLGGPSYEQYFGPGTRLTVT.

This chain connects TRBV7-9 to TRBJ2-1; 14 bases line up with TRBD2. The CDR3 covers 16 residues. Germline CDR1 reads SEHNR; CDR2 reads FQNEAQ (reference sequence). V shed 2 bases, J shed 10 bases, and the junction held 7 bases outside the gene matches. The chain's CDR3 is CASSLLTSGRASEQFF. DNA for the CDR3: TGTGCCAGCAGCTTATTGACTAGCGGGAGGGCGAGCGAGCAGTTCTTC.

This clone was found a few times. The chain uses TRBV19 and TRBJ1-5; unclear D gene. Germline V gene lookup returns CDR1 LNHDA and CDR2 SQIVND (reference sequence). The CDR3 runs 14 residues. Trimming shortened V by 5 bases and J by 3 bases, and 11 bases separated the two germline ends. The CDR3 sequence is CASSSRGLNQPQHF. CDR3 bases: TGTGCCAGTAGTTCCAGAGGGCTCAATCAGCCCCAGCATTTT. The whole variable domain, filled in from reference TRBV19 and TRBJ1-5, reads DGGITQSPKYLFRKEGQNVTLSCEQNLNHDAMYWYRQDPGQGLRLIYYSQIVNDFQKGDIAEGYSVSREKKESFPLTVTSAQKNPTAFYLCASSSRGLNQPQHFGDGTRLSIL.

The rearrangement uses TRBV12-5 and TRBJ2-3; perhaps TRBD2 as D (6 bases). This CDR3 has 11 residues. CDR1 LGHNT and CDR2 FRNRAP come from the germline V gene. Deletions cut 1 base from V and 10 bases from J, with 6 bases between. The CDR3 sequence: CASGLGLAQYF. As DNA, the CDR3 is TGTGCTAGTGGTTTGGGACTAGCGCAGTATTTT.

This chain joins TRBV4-1 and TRBJ2-7; 7 positions agree with TRBD2. Germline V gene sequence: CDR1 MGHRA, CDR2 YSYEKL. The V and J ends lost 0 bases and 9 bases, in that order; junction bases with no gene match: 11. The CDR3 totals 15 residues. The CDR3 region has the DNA TGCGCCAGCAGCCAAGAAGAAGGGACTAACAATCGGCAGTACTTC. Its translation is CASSQEEGTNNRQYF.

The V gene is TRBV5-6, the J gene TRBJ1-5; TRBD1 might be the D (6 bases). V was cut by 1 base and J by 0 bases, with 11 bases left in between. The CDR3 is made up of 16 amino acids. Germline CDR1 and CDR2: SGHDT and YYEEEE. In DNA, the CDR3 is TGTGCCAGCAGCTTGTTCAGGGGCTATAGCAATCAGCCCCAGCATTTT. The encoded protein is CASSLFRGYSNQPQHF. The variable domain in full, completed from reference TRBV5-6 and TRBJ1-5, reads DAGVTQSPTHLIKTRGQQVTLRCSPKSGHDTVSWYQQALGQGPQFIFQYYEEEERQRGNFPDRFSGHQFPNYSSELNVNALLLGDSALYLCASSLFRGYSNQPQHFGDGTRLSIL.

The chain is built from TRBV5-1 and TRBJ1-5; D gene ambiguous. The CDR3 sequence is 15 residues long. Germline V CDR1 and CDR2: SGHRS, YFSETQ. Trimming pared 0 bases from V and 5 bases from J, leaving 12 bases between. This CDR3 is CASSLGSSRDQPQHF. In DNA form, the CDR3 reads TGCGCCAGCAGCTTGGGATCGTCCCGGGATCAGCCCCAGCATTTT. Combining the CDR3 with reference TRBV5-1 and TRBJ1-5 gives the whole variable domain KAGVTQTPRYLIKTRGQQVTLSCSPISGHRSVSWYQQTPGQGLQFLFEYFSETQRNKGNFPGRFSGRQFSNSRSEMNVSTLELGDSALYLCASSLGSSRDQPQHFGDGTRLSIL.

The V gene is TRBV4-1, the J gene TRBJ2-7, with no clear D. This CDR3 comprises 15 residues. Germline V gene lookup returns CDR1 MGHRA and CDR2 YSYEKL. V lost 0 bases and J 7 bases, leaving 16 bases between the germline ends. The CDR3 loop is CASSQDLDGLSEQYF. CDR3 DNA: TGCGCCAGCAGCCAAGACCTAGACGGATTGAGTGAGCAGTACTTC.

The CDR3 region has the DNA TGTGCCAGCAGGCCGGGACAGGAGACCCAGTACTTC. Amino acid sequence: CASRPGQETQYF. The rearrangement joins TRBV2 to TRBJ2-5; 7 bases match TRBD1. In germline, CDR1 is SNHLY, CDR2 FYNNEI. V shed 6 bases, J shed 5 bases, and the junction held 3 bases outside the gene matches. The CDR3 totals 12 residues.

The rearrangement links TRBV5-1 to TRBJ2-3, with a possible D match to TRBD1 (6 bases). Trimming removed 4 bases at V and 0 bases at J, with 12 bases between. Germline loops: CDR1 SGHRS, CDR2 YFSETQ. This CDR3 comprises 15 residues. In DNA, the CDR3 is TGCGCCAGCAGCCGGGACACTCCTAGCACAGATACGCAGTATTTT. Its translation: CASSRDTPSTDTQYF.

The chain uses TRBV6-5 and TRBJ2-1; TRBD2 matches at 8 bases. Germline V gene sequence: CDR1 MNHEY, CDR2 SVGAGI. CDR3 length: 15 residues. After removal of 6 bases from V and 0 bases from J, the junction contained 4 bases not matched to a gene. The CDR3 spells CASSRLASSYNEQFF. The CDR3 region has the DNA TGTGCCAGCAGCCGACTAGCGAGCTCCTACAATGAGCAGTTCTTC.

The chain carries TRBV15 and TRBJ1-2; tentative D call: TRBD1 (5 bases). The CDR3 is made up of 16 amino acids. Trimming cost V 0 bases and J 0 bases, with 11 bases left between them. The V gene's germline CDR1 is LNHNV and CDR2 YYDKDF (reference sequence). The CDR3 nucleotides are TGTGCCACCAGCAGAGATCTGGGGACGGCTAACTATGGCTACACCTTC. Translating gives CATSRDLGTANYGYTF.

With respect to this clone: The same CDR3 arises from other DNA sequences in this sample as well. This chain links TRBV6-5 with TRBJ1-6; D is undetermined. This CDR3 has 12 amino acids. The V end was cut by 0 bases, the J end by 10 bases, with 4 bases between. CDR1 and CDR2 from the germline V gene are MNHEY and SVGAGI. The CDR3 protein is CASSYSGSPLHF. The CDR3 DNA is TGTGCCAGCAGTTACTCGGGCTCACCCCTCCACTTT.

J is TRBJ2-3 and V is TRBV27, with 14 bases aligning to TRBD2. The CDR3 length is 17 residues. Looked up from germline, CDR1 is MNHEY and CDR2 is SMNVEV (reference sequence). The V and J ends lost 6 bases and 0 bases, in that order; junction bases with no gene match: 5. CDR3 nucleotides: TGTGCCAGCAGCAGGACTAGCGGGGGGTGGAGCACAGATACGCAGTATTTT. Its translation is CASSRTSGGWSTDTQYF.

The chain has TRBV6-1 and TRBJ2-7; possibly TRBD1 or TRBD2 for D (5 bases each). Germline V gene sequence: CDR1 MNHNS, CDR2 SASEGT. The CDR3 is made up of 15 amino acids. The germline V and J ends were trimmed by 10 bases and 2 bases, with 21 bases remaining between them. The CDR3 nucleotides read TGTGCCACAAAGAGATCGGGATGGGGACCCTACGAGCAGTACTTC. It is translated as CATKRSGWGPYEQYF.

DNA of the CDR3: TGTGCCAGCAGTCTCGGGACAGGGGGTGAAAAACTGTTTTTT. Residues: CASSLGTGGEKLFF. The chain recombines TRBV27 with TRBJ1-4; the match to TRBD1 covers 11 bases. The CDR3 has 14 residues. The ends lost 5 bases at V and 7 bases at J; junction bases unmatched: 3. Per the germline V gene, CDR1 is MNHEY and CDR2 is SMNVEV (reference sequence). Full variable domain (remainder filled in from reference TRBV27 and TRBJ1-4): EAQVTQNPRYLITVTGKKLTVTCSQNMNHEYMSWYRQDPGLGLRQIYYSMNVEVTDKGDVPEGYKVSRKEKRNFPLILESPSPNQTSLYFCASSLGTGGEKLFFGSGTQLSVL.

The rearrangement links TRBV2 to TRBJ1-5; D is undetermined. V was shortened by 3 bases and J by 4 bases, with 10 bases between the two germline ends. This CDR3 spans 14 amino acids. Germline CDR1 and CDR2: SNHLY and FYNNEI. DNA of the CDR3: TGTGCCAGCAGTGATTTACTCAGAAATCAGCCCCAGCATTTT. Its protein product is CASSDLLRNQPQHF.

V usage is TRBV29-1 and J usage is TRBJ2-3, with TRBD1 as a possible D gene (6 bases). Germline-derived CDR1 and CDR2 are SQVTM and ANQGSEA. Trimming removed 7 bases at V and 2 bases at J, with 13 bases between. This CDR3 contains 13 residues. CDR3 DNA: TGCAGCGGCACAAACAGGGCCACAGATACGCAGTATTTT. This gives the protein CSGTNRATDTQYF.

The rearrangement joins TRBV30 to TRBJ2-3; 11 bases line up with TRBD2. The ends lost 3 bases at V and 4 bases at J; junction bases unmatched: 3. The CDR3 sequence is 14 residues long. Germline V gene lookup returns CDR1 GTSNPN and CDR2 SVGIG (reference sequence). The DNA for the CDR3 is TGTGCCTGGAGACTAGCGGGGGCCCCAGATACGCAGTATTTT. Translation: CAWRLAGAPDTQYF.

The rearrangement uses TRBV4-1 and TRBJ1-3; TRBD1 agrees at 11 bases. The CDR3 sequence is 19 residues long. CDR1 and CDR2 (germline): MGHRA, YSYEKL. Trimming cost V 0 bases and J 2 bases; bases outside gene matches: 9. The CDR3 loop reads CASSQDPPGTGGTGNTIYF. Written as DNA, the CDR3 is TGCGCCAGCAGCCAAGATCCCCCCGGGACAGGGGGTACTGGAAACACCATATATTTT.

V is TRBV11-1 and J is TRBJ1-5; possibly TRBD1 for D (5 bases). Germline CDR1 reads SGHAT; CDR2 reads FQDESV (reference sequence). V was clipped by 7 bases and J by 5 bases, with 15 bases between them. The length of the CDR3 is 14 residues. The CDR3 nucleotides are TGTGCCAGCACCCGGGGGGGGGTGGATCAGCCCCAGCATTTT. Residues: CASTRGGVDQPQHF.